Below, one T cell receptor (beta chain) is given with its context. This specimen belongs to a study of control samples from healthy donors and cancer patients. Trimming shortened V by 5 bases and J by 0 bases, and 7 bases separated the two germline ends. The germline CDR1 and CDR2 sequences are SGHAT and FQNNGV. This CDR3 has 13 amino acids. Only in-frame clones appear in the TCRdb table, and some are missing; sequencing was by immunoSEQ multiplex PCR. Among tens of thousands of clones listed, over 70% were seen once. The receptor was isolated from a man in his forties or fifties in good health. Input material: blood. The V gene is TRBV11-2, the J gene TRBJ1-2, with unresolved D. This chain's CDR3 is CASSHGANYGYTF. For the CDR3, the DNA is TGTGCCAGCAGCCACGGTGCTAACTATGGCTACACCTTC.